The T cell receptor (beta chain) described here comes from a study of neoadjuvant anti-PD-1 for oral cavity cancer. Using immunoSEQ multiplex PCR, the repertoire was profiled, and TCRdb retains in-frame clones only, with some absent. The sample records approximately 72,000 clones, 83% being singletons. The clonotype originates from a person aged 40 to 85 with oral cavity squamous cell carcinoma. Sequenced material: PBMCs, taken before nivolumab (anti-PD-1) treatment.

The CDR3 bases are TGTGCCTGGGGGGGGACGGAGGATGGTGAAGCTTTCTTT. Translation gives CAWGGTEDGEAFF. The V gene is TRBV30, the J gene TRBJ1-1; D might be TRBD1 (5 bases). Germline loops: CDR1 GTSNPN, CDR2 SVGIG (reference sequence). Trimming shortened V by 5 bases and J by 7 bases, and 17 bases separated the two germline ends. CDR3 length: 13 residues.